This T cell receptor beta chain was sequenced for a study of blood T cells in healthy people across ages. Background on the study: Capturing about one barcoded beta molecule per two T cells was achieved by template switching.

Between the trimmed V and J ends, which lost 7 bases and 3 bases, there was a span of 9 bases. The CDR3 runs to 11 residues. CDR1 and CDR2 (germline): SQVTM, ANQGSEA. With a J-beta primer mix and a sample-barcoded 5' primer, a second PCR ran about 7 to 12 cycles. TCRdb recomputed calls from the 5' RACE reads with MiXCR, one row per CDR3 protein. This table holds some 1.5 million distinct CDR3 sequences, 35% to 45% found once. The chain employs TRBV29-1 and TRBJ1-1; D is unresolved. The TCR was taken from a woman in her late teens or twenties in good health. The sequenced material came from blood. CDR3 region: CSAGSYTEAFF. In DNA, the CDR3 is TGCAGCGCTGGGTCCTACACTGAAGCTTTCTTT.